The entry below describes one T cell receptor (beta chain). Its specificity is not known. No patient received treatment before thyroid surgery. Trimming pared 5 bases from V and 8 bases from J, leaving 16 bases between. The V gene's germline CDR1 is DFQATT and CDR2 SNEGSKA (reference sequence). This CDR3 region has 13 residues. As handled by the study authors: Clinicopathological groups supplied CDR3 differences that were used to build a distant-metastasis classifier for papillary thyroid cancer. TCRdb re-called the PCR reads via MiXCR. The V and J calls follow TCRdb's processing rather than the paper's. Altogether 25,000 to 30,000 clones are present, 20% to 25% being singletons, with the ten largest covering more than 14%. The data are from a study of metastatic and nonmetastatic thyroid tumors. As for the study in general: Both malignant and benign thyroid patients supplied peripheral blood and tumor or nodule tissue samples, across which the repertoires of these patients were then compared.

Points from the study as a whole: Reportedly, malignant thyroid tumors had significantly higher TCR beta diversity than benign nodules, in blood and tumor.

The chain has TRBV20-1 and TRBJ1-5; D perhaps matches TRBD1 (5 bases). The sequence was collected from a female donor with papillary thyroid cancer or a benign thyroid nodule (not recorded which). Some clones in this sample may be carry-over from other donors' samples. Sequenced: blood. The CDR3 reads CSAPTVVGKPQHF. CDR3 in DNA: TGCAGTGCTCCGACAGTGGTGGGTAAGCCCCAGCATTTT.